The sequence of this TCR beta chain was determined in a study of sequential checkpoint blockade in melanoma. About the study: Maintenance nivolumab came after either treatment sequence.

The V and J ends lost 9 bases and 2 bases respectively, with 10 bases between them. Germline assignment: CDR1 LNHDA and CDR2 SQIVND (reference sequence). The CDR3 contains 12 residues. Regarding treatment: randomized to nivolumab then ipilimumab (arm A) or the reverse (arm B). DNA-damaging chemotherapy had not been given to any patient beforehand. Turning to this clone: Other DNA variants within this sample encode the same CDR3.

TCRdb's copy holds only in-frame clones and misses some; the assay was immunoSEQ multiplex PCR. The sample consists of approximately 21,000 clones, under 85% of them appearing once. This specimen consisted of CD8+ T cells sorted from blood (inferred from file names), obtained from a patient given nivolumab and ipilimumab in sequence. The gene calls are TRBV19 and TRBJ1-1; the D gene is possibly TRBD1 (6 bases). The sequence came from a human donor with melanoma. CDR3 protein: CASSQGNTEAFF. CDR3 sequence (DNA): TGTGCCAGCTCACAGGGTAACACTGAAGCTTTCTTT.